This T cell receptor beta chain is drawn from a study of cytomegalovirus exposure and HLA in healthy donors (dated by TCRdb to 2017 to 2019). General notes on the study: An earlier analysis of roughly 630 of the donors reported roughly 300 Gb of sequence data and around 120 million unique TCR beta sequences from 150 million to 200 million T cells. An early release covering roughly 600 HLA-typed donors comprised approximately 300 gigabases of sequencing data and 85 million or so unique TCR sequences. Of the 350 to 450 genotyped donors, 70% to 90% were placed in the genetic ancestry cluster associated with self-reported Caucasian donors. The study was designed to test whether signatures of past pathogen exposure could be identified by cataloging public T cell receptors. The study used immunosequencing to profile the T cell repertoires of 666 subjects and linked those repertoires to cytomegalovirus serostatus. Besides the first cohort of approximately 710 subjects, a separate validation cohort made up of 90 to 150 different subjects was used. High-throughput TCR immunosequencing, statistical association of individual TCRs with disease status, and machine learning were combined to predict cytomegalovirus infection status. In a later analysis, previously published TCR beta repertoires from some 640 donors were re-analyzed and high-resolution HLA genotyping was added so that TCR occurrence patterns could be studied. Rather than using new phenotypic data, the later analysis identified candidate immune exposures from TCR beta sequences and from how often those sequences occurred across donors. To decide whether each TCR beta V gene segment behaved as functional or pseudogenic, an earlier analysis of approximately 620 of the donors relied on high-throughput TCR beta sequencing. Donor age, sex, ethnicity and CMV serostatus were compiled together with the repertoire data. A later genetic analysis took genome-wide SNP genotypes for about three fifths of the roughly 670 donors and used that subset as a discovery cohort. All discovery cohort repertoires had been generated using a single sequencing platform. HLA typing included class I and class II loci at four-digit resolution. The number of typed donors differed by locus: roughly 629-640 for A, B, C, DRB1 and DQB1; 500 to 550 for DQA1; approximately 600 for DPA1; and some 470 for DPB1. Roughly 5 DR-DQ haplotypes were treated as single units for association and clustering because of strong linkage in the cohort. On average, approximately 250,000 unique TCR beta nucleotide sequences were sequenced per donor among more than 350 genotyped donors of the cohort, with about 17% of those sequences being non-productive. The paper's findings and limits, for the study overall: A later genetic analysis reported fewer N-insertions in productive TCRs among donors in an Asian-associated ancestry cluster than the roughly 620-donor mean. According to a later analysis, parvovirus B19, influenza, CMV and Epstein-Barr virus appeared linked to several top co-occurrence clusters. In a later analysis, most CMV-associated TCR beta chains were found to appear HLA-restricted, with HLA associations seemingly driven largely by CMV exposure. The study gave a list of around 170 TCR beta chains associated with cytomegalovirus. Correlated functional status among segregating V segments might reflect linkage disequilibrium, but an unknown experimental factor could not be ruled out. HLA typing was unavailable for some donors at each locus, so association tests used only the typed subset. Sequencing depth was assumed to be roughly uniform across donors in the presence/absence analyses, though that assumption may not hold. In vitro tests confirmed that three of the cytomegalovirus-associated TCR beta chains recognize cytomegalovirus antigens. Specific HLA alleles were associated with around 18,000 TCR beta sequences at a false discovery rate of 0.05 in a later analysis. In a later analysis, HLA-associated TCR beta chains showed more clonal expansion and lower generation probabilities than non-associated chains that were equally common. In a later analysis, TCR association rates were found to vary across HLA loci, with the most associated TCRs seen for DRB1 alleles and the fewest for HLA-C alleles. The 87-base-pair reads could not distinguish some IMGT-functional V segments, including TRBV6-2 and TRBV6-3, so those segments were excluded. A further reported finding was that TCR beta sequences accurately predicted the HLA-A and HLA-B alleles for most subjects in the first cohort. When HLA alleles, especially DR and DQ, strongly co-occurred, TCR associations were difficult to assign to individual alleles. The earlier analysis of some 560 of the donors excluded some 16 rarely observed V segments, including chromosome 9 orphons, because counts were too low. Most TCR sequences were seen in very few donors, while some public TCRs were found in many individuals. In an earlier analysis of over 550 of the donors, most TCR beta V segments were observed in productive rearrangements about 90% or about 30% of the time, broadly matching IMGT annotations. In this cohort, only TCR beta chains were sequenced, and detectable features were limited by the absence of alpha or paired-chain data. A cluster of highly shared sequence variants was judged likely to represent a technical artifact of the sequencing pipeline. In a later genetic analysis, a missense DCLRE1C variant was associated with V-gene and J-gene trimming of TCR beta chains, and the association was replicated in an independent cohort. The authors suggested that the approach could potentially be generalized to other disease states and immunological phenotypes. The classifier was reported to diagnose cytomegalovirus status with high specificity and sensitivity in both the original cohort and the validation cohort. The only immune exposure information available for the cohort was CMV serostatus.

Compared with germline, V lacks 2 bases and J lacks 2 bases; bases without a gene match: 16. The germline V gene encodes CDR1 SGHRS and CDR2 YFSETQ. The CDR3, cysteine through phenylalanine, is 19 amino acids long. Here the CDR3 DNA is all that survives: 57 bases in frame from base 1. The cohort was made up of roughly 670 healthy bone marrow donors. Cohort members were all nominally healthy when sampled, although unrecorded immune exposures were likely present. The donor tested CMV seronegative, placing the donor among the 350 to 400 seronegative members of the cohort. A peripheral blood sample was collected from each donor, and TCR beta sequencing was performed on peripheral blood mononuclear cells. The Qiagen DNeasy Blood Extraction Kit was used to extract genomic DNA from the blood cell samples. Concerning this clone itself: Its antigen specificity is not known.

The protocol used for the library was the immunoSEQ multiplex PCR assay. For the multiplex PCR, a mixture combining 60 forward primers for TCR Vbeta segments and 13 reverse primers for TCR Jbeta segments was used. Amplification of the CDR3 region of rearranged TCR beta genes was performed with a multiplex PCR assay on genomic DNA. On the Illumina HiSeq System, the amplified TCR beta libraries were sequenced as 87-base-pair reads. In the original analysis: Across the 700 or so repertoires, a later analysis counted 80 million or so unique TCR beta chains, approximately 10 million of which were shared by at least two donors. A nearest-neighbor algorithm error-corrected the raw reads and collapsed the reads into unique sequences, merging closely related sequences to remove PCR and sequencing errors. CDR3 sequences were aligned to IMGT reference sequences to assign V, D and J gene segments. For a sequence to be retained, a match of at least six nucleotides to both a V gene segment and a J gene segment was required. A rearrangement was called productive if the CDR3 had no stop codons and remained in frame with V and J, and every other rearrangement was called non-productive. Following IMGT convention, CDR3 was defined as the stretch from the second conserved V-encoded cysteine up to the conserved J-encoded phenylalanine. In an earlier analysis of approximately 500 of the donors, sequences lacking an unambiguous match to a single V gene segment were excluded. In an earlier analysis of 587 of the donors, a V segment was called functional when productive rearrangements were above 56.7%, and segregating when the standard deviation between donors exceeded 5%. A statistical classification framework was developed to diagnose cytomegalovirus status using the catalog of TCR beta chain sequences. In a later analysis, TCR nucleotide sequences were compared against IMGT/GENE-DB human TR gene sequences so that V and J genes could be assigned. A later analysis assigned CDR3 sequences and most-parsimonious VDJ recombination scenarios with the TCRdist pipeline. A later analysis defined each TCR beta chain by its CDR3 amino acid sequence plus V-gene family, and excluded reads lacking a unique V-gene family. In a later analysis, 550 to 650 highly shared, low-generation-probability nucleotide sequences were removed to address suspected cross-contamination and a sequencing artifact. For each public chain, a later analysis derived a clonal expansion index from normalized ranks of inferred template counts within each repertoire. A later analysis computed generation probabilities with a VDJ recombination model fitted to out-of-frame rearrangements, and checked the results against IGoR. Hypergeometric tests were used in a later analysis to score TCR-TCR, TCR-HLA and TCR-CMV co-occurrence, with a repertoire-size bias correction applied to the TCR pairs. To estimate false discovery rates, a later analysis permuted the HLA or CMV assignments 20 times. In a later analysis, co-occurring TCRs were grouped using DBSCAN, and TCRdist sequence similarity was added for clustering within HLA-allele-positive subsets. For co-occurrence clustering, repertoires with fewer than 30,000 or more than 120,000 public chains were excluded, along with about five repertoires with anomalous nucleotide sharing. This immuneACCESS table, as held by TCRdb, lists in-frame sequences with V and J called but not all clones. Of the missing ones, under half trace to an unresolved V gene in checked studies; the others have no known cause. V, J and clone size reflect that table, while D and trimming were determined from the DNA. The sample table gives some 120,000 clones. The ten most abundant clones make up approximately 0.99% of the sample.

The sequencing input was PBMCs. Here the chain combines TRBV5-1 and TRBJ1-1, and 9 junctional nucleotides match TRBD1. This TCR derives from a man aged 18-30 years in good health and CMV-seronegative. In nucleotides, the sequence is TGCGCCAGCAGCTTAGGGACAGGGAAGGGGTTACCGCACAACACTGAAGCTTTCTTT. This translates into CASSLGTGKGLPHNTEAFF.